The 8 T cell receptor beta chains listed next were all sequenced from one sample in a study of cytomegalovirus exposure and HLA in healthy donors. A multiplex PCR was run with 60 Vbeta primers and 13 Jbeta primers. Measured with immunoSEQ multiplex PCR; TCRdb has only the in-frame clones, and not every one. Here the sample spans some 150,000 clones, about four fifths being singletons. Sample: PBMCs. The receptors here all came from a man between 25 and 39 years old in good health and CMV-seropositive.

This clone was detected once. V gene TRBV25-1 combines with J gene TRBJ1-2, with TRBD1 as a possible D gene (5 bases). The CDR3 consists of 16 residues. V gave up 4 bases and J gave up 0 bases, with 15 bases separating them. From germline, CDR1 is MGHDK and CDR2 SYGVNS. CDR3 protein: CASSARVSSPNYGYTF. CDR3 nucleotides: TGTGCCAGCAGTGCCAGGGTTTCTTCTCCTAACTATGGCTACACCTTC.

The J gene is TRBJ1-2, the V gene TRBV2, with 11 bases fitting TRBD1. This CDR3 comprises 16 residues. V lost 6 bases and J lost 5; bases outside the gene matches: 11. CDR1 is SNHLY, CDR2 FYNNEI, per germline. CDR3 coding DNA: TGTGCCAGCAGACCTTGGGGACAGGGGGTTGAATATGGCTACACCTTC. The encoded protein is CASRPWGQGVEYGYTF.

The chain joins TRBV6-1 to TRBJ2-7; the D gene is possibly TRBD1 (5 bases). The CDR3 loop spans 17 amino acids. Germline-derived CDR1 and CDR2 are MNHNS and SASEGT. Trimming removed 1 base at V and 2 bases at J, with 18 bases between. The CDR3 loop reads CASSEGRSGQGTYEQYF. DNA of the CDR3: TGTGCCAGCAGTGAAGGTCGGAGTGGGCAGGGAACCTACGAGCAGTACTTC.

V and J are TRBV5-1 and TRBJ2-7; TRBD2 agrees at 9 bases. The CDR3 totals 15 residues. Germline V lookup: CDR1 SGHRS, CDR2 YFSETQ. J was trimmed by 2 bases and V by 2 bases; bases with no gene match: 5. The CDR3 coding sequence is TGCGCCAGCAGCTTCACTAGCGGGTCACCCTACGAGCAGTACTTC. Protein sequence: CASSFTSGSPYEQYF. Full variable domain (outside the CDR3, taken from reference TRBV5-1 and TRBJ2-7): KAGVTQTPRYLIKTRGQQVTLSCSPISGHRSVSWYQQTPGQGLQFLFEYFSETQRNKGNFPGRFSGRQFSNSRSEMNVSTLELGDSALYLCASSFTSGSPYEQYFGPGTRLTVT.

The chain links TRBV6-5 to TRBJ2-7; tentative D call: TRBD1 (6 bases). Looked up from germline, CDR1 is MNHEY and CDR2 is SVGAGI. The length of the CDR3 is 15 residues. V gave up 6 bases and J gave up 3 bases, with 18 bases separating them. The CDR3 spells CASRSNRAGLYEQYF. For the CDR3, the DNA is TGTGCCAGCAGATCTAACAGGGCCGGGCTCTACGAGCAGTACTTC.

The chain joins TRBV6-6 to TRBJ1-1, with 10 positions matching TRBD1. Trimming took 5 bases from V and 4 from J; bases not matched to a gene: 7. This CDR3 is 15 amino acids long. Germline loops: CDR1 MNHNY, CDR2 SVGAGI (reference sequence). The CDR3: CASSDRDRGPTEAFF. CDR3 coding DNA: TGTGCCAGCAGTGACCGGGACAGGGGACCCACTGAAGCTTTCTTT.

This chain links TRBV5-4 with TRBJ1-1, with D maybe TRBD1 (5 bases). Germline CDR1 SGHNT, CDR2 YYREEE (reference sequence). CDR3 size: 15 residues. Trimming took 5 bases from V and 0 from J, leaving 14 bases between them. For the CDR3, the DNA is TGTGCCAGCAGTTTTCTTACAGGCTTGAACACTGAAGCTTTCTTT. Amino acids: CASSFLTGLNTEAFF.

This clone was detected only once. The chain joins TRBV7-2 to TRBJ1-1; D unclear. The ends were cut back, 2 bases at V and 3 bases at J, with 7 bases in the middle. There are 13 residues in the CDR3. CDR1 SGHTA and CDR2 FQGNSA come from the germline V gene. CDR3 protein: CASSLQAYTEAFF. The CDR3 DNA reads TGTGCCAGCAGCTTACAGGCGTACACTGAAGCTTTCTTT.